This is a list of T cell receptor beta chains from one sample in a study of T cell changes during pregnancy in multiple sclerosis. Profiled with immunoSEQ multiplex PCR; TCRdb holds only in-frame clones, not every one. The sample includes around 80,000 clones, about 92% of them seen just once. The sequenced sample was peripheral blood, obtained before pregnancy. These receptors all come from a female donor with multiple sclerosis, enrolled in a pregnancy study. Each CDR3 is given with its conserved first and last residue. D genes are given only for firm matches. Rows may omit the clone size; those that give it use once, few, many or a size class.

>TRBV28|TRBJ2-1|NA|NA
TGTGCCAGCAGTTTACCATTTACAGGGAATGAGCAGTTCTTC
CASSLPFTGNEQFF
>TRBV28|TRBJ1-1|NA|NA
TGTGCCAGCAGGGGACAACTTGAAGCTTTCTTT
CASRGQLEAFF
>TRBV4-1|TRBJ1-1|NA|NA
TGCGCCAGCAGCGATAACAATGAGAACACTGAAGCTTTCTTT
CASSDNNENTEAFF
>TRBV5-1|TRBJ2-3|NA|NA
TGCGCCAGCAGCTTGGTCCTAGCGTTCACAGATACGCAGTATTTT
CASSLVLAFTDTQYF
>TRBV7-2|TRBJ1-1|NA|once
TGTGCCAGCAGCCCCTTTAATGGGAGGAACACTGAAGCTTTCTTT
CASSPFNGRNTEAFF
>TRBV30|TRBJ2-7|NA|NA
TGTGCCTGGAACGGACAGCCCTACGAGCAGTACTTC
CAWNGQPYEQYF
>TRBV29-1|TRBJ2-5|NA|NA
TGCAGCGTTGCTGACTACCAAGAGACCCAGTACTTC
CSVADYQETQYF
>TRBV6-5|TRBJ2-7|NA|NA
TGTGCCAGCAGTTTCACTTCGGGGAGCTACGAGCAGTACTTC
CASSFTSGSYEQYF
>TRBV6-5|TRBJ2-2|TRBD1|NA
TGTGCCAGCAGCCAACAGGGGCGAGGGACCGGGGAGCTGTTTTTT
CASSQQGRGTGELFF
>TRBV14|TRBJ1-1|TRBD1|NA
TGTGCCAGCAGCCAAGATGGAAACAATCGACAGGGATCGGTGATGAACACTGAAGCTTTCTTT
CASSQDGNNRQGSVMNTEAFF
>TRBV4-2|TRBJ2-1|TRBD2|NA
TGTGCCAGCAGCCAAGTACCGGGACTAGCGGGAGACAATGAGCAGTTCTTC
CASSQVPGLAGDNEQFF
>TRBV7-2|TRBJ2-1|TRBD2|NA
TGTGCCAGCAGCAGGACTAGCGGGATGGTCGATGAGCAGTTCTTC
CASSRTSGMVDEQFF
>TRBV19|TRBJ1-1|TRBD1|NA
TGTGCCAGTACCCGGGACAGGGTAGACACTGAAGCTTTCTTT
CASTRDRVDTEAFF
>TRBV5-1|TRBJ2-5|TRBD1|NA
TGCGCCAGCAGCTTTTACGGGACAGGGACTCTGAAAGAGACCCAGTACTTC
CASSFYGTGTLKETQYF
>TRBV7-9|TRBJ2-3|NA|NA
TGTGCCAGCAGCCGATTTGTCAGGGGGGAAGACACAGATACGCAGTATTTT
CASSRFVRGEDTDTQYF
>TRBV29-1|TRBJ2-3|TRBD2|NA
TGCAGCGTTGGGGTACTAGCGGGAGTCTCAGATACGCAGTATTTT
CSVGVLAGVSDTQYF
>TRBV29-1|TRBJ2-7|TRBD2|NA
TGCAGCGTCGGGATTGGGACTAGTGGCGAGCAGTACTTC
CSVGIGTSGEQYF
>TRBV27|TRBJ2-1|NA|NA
TGTGCCAGCAGTTTATCGGGGGGGGGACAAACACAATACAATGAGCAGTTCTTC
CASSLSGGGQTQYNEQFF
>TRBV6-6|TRBJ1-4|NA|NA
TGTGCCAGCAGTTCGGACGGGGGAGGTGAAAAACTGTTTTTT
CASSSDGGGEKLFF
>TRBV14|TRBJ1-1|NA|NA
TGTGCCAGCAGCCAAGTCGGGGCTGAAGCTTTCTTT
CASSQVGAEAFF
>TRBV11-3|TRBJ2-5|TRBD1|few
TGTGCCAGCAGCTCGGGACAGCAAGAGACCCAGTACTTC
CASSSGQQETQYF
>TRBV18|TRBJ2-6|NA|NA
TGTGCCAGCTCACCACCGGGGCCTGGGGCCAACGTCCTGACTTTC
CASSPPGPGANVLTF
>TRBV7-2|TRBJ1-3|NA|NA
TGTGCCAGCAGCTTAGACAACTCTGGAAACACCATATATTTT
CASSLDNSGNTIYF
>TRBV5-5|TRBJ2-2|TRBD1|NA
TGTGCCAGCAGCGCAAGACAGGGCTCCGGGGAGCTGTTTTTT
CASSARQGSGELFF
>TRBV9|TRBJ2-7|NA|NA
TGTGCCAGCAGCCCCCGAAGGGGCTACGAGCAGTACTTC
CASSPRRGYEQYF
>TRBV5-5|TRBJ2-2|NA|NA
TGTGCCAGCAGCTTGTGGCACATCGGGGGGGAGCTGTTTTTT
CASSLWHIGGELFF
>TRBV5-1|TRBJ2-1|TRBD2|once
TGCGCCAGCAGCGGGTATAGGAAGCGGGAGGGCCCCTATGAGCAGTTCTTC
CASSGYRKREGPYEQFF
>TRBV6-5|TRBJ1-1|TRBD1|NA
TGTGCCAGCAGAAGACAGGGCGGTAACACTGAAGCTTTCTTT
CASRRQGGNTEAFF
>TRBV5-1|TRBJ2-5|NA|NA
TGCGCCAGCAGCGAAGATCAGGGATTTGGGGAGACCCAGTACTTC
CASSEDQGFGETQYF
>TRBV11-3|TRBJ2-2|TRBD2|NA
TGTGCCAGCAGCTTAGCCCTAGCGGGGTTGTTCACCGGGGAGCTGTTTTTT
CASSLALAGLFTGELFF
>TRBV7-3|TRBJ2-2|NA|NA
TGTGCCAGCAGCTGGCGGGACGGGGAGCTGTTTTTT
CASSWRDGELFF
>TRBV29-1|TRBJ2-3|TRBD2|once
TGCAGCGTACGGGGGAGGGCAGATACGCAGTATTTT
CSVRGRADTQYF
>TRBV18|TRBJ1-2|TRBD1|NA
TGTGCCAGCTCCGAGGGAGGGACAGGGGTAAATGGCTACACCTTC
CASSEGGTGVNGYTF